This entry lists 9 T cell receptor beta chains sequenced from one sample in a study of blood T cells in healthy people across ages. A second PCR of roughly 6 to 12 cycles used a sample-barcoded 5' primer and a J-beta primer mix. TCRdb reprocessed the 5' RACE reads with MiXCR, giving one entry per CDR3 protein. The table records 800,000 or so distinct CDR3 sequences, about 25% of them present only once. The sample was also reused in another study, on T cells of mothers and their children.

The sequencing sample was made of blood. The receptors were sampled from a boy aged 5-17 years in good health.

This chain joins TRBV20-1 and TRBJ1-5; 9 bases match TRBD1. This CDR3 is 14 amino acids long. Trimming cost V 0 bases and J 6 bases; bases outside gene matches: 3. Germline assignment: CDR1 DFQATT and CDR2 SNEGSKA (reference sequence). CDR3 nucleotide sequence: TGCAGTGCTAGAGATCGGACAGGGGCTCAGCCCCAGCATTTT. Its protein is CSARDRTGAQPQHF.

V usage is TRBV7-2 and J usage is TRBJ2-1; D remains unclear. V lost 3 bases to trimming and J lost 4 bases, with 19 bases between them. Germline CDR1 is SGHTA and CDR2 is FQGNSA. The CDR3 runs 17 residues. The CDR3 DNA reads TGTGCCAGCAGCTTCATCTCCCAGGTAGCACCTTACAATGAGCAGTTCTTC. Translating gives CASSFISQVAPYNEQFF. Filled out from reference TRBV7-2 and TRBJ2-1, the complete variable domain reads GAGVSQSPSNKVTEKGKDVELRCDPISGHTALYWYRQSLGQGLEFLIYFQGNSAPDKSGLPSDRFSAERTGGSVSTLTIQRTQQEDSAVYLCASSFISQVAPYNEQFFGPGTRLTVL.

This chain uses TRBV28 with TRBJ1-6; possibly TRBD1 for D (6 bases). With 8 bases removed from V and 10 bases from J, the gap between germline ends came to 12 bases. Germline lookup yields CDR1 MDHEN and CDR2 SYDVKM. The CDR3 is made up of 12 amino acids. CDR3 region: CASGPDRSPLHF. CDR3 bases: TGTGCCAGCGGACCGGACAGATCACCCCTCCACTTT.

The CDR3 loop is CSVEEQVPFSYNEQFF. As DNA, the CDR3 is TGCAGCGTTGAAGAACAGGTCCCCTTCTCCTACAATGAGCAGTTCTTC. The gene calls are TRBV29-1 and TRBJ2-1; maybe TRBD1 (5 bases). Germline CDR1 is SQVTM and CDR2 is ANQGSEA. Trimming took off 0 bases at V and 0 bases at J, with 12 bases between the two ends. This CDR3 region has 16 residues.

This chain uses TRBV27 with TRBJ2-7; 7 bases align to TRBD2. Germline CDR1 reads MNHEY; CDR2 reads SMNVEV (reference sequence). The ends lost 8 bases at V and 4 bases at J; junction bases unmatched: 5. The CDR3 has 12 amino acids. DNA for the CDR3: TGTGCCAGCGGGGGAGGGGCTTACGAGCAGTACTTC. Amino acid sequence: CASGGGAYEQYF.

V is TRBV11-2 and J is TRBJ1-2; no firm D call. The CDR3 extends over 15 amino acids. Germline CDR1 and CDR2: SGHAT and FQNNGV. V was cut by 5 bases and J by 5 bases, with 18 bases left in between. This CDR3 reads CASSPSGLTQYGYTF. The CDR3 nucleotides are TGTGCCAGCAGCCCATCGGGCCTCACCCAGTATGGCTACACCTTC.

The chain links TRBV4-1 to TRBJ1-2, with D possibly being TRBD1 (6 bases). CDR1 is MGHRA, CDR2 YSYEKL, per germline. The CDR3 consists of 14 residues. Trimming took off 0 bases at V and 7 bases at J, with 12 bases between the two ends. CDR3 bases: TGCGCCAGCAGCCAAGACGCGGGGGCACCTGGCTACACCTTC. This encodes CASSQDAGAPGYTF.

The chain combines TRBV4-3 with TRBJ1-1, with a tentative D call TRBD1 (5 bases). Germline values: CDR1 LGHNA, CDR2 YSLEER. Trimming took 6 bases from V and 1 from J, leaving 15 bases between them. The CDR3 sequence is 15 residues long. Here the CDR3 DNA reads TGCGCCAGCAGAATTAACAGGTTTACGAACACTGAAGCTTTCTTT. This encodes CASRINRFTNTEAFF.

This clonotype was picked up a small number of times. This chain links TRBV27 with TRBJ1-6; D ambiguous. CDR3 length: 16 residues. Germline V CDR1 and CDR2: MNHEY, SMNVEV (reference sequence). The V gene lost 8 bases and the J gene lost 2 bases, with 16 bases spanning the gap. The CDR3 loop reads CASCSPTTTYNSPLHF. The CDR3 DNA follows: TGTGCCAGCTGTTCGCCTACAACAACCTATAATTCACCCCTCCACTTT.